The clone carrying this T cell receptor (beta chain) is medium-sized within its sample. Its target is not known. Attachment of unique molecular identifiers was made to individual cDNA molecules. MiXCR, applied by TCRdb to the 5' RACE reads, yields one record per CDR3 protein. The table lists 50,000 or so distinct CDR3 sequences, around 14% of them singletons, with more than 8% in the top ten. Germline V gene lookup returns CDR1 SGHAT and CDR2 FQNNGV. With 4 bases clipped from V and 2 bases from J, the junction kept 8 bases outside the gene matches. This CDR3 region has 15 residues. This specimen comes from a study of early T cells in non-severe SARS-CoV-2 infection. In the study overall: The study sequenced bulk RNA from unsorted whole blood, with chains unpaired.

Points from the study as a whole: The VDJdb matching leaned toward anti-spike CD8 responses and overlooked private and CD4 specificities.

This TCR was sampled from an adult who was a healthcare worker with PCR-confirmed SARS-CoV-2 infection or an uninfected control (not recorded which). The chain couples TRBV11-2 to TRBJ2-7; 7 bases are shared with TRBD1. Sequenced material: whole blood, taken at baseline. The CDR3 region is CASSSLQGRPYEQYF. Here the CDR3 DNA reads TGTGCCAGCAGCTCCCTACAGGGGCGCCCCTACGAGCAGTACTTC.